A selection of T cell receptor beta chains follows, all from one sample in a study of T-cell reconstitution after alpha-beta-depleted transplantation in children. TCRdb re-analysed the PCR reads in MiXCR, keeping a single row per CDR3 protein. The sample has 480,000 or so distinct CDR3 sequences, roughly 10% seen once. The source material was PBMCs, sampled before TCRalphabeta/CD19-depleted stem cell transplant. Receptors were obtained from a child aged 2 to 10 with inherited bone marrow failure, due to receive a stem cell transplant. Both conserved end residues are part of each CDR3. D genes are given only for firm matches. Part of the rows lack a size; the others show once, few, many or a class for expanded clones.

D gene	V gene	J gene	clone size	CDR3 protein	CDR3 DNA
TRBD1	TRBV28	TRBJ1-2	many	CASSLSGQGDGYTF	TGTGCCAGCAGTTTATCAGGACAGGGGGACGGCTACACCTTC
.	TRBV11-2	TRBJ2-7	few	CASSHPGPSSYEQYF	TGTGCCAGCAGCCACCCGGGCCCGAGCTCCTACGAGCAGTACTTC
.	TRBV1	TRBJ2-2	.	CTSSRRAGGPHGELFF	TGCACCAGCAGCCGACGAGCGGGAGGGCCCCACGGGGAGCTGTTTTTT
.	TRBV4-3	TRBJ2-5	.	CASSQEGVGGEGETHYF	TGCGCCAGCAGCCAAGAGGGGGTTGGGGGCGAGGGAGAGACCCACTACTTC
TRBD1	TRBV20-1	TRBJ2-3	many	CSATDRHKTDTQYF	TGCAGTGCTACGGACAGGCACAAGACAGATACGCAGTATTTT
.	TRBV18	TRBJ1-5	many	CASSPAVRFGQPQHF	TGTGCCAGCTCACCGGCGGTCAGGTTCGGCCAGCCCCAGCATTTT
TRBD2	TRBV7-8	TRBJ2-1	few	CASSLSAGVRNEQFF	TGTGCCAGCAGCTTAAGTGCGGGAGTTCGGAATGAGCAGTTCTTC
TRBD2	TRBV27	TRBJ2-3	many	CASSYHAGAVDTQYF	TGTGCCAGCAGTTATCACGCGGGAGCGGTAGATACGCAGTATTTT
TRBD1	TRBV6-5	TRBJ2-5	many	CASSYTQGTLYQETQYF	TGTGCCAGCAGTTACACACAGGGGACCCTGTACCAAGAGACCCAGTACTTC
TRBD1	TRBV27	TRBJ2-1	many	CASRGQGASHNEQFF	TGTGCCAGCAGGGGACAGGGGGCCTCCCACAATGAGCAGTTCTTC
TRBD1	TRBV20-1	TRBJ1-1	many	CSAGTGGYTEAFF	TGCAGTGCTGGAACAGGGGGGTACACTGAAGCTTTCTTT
.	TRBV7-6	TRBJ2-7	many	CASSLSAGHEQYF	TGTGCCAGCAGCTTGTCGGCAGGCCACGAGCAGTACTTC
TRBD1	TRBV7-9	TRBJ2-7	many	CASSSQGAVYEQYF	TGTGCCAGCAGCTCGCAGGGGGCTGTCTACGAGCAGTACTTC
.	TRBV29-1	TRBJ2-5	many	CSALGGEQETQYF	TGCAGCGCCCTTGGGGGAGAACAAGAGACCCAGTACTTC
TRBD1	TRBV10-2	TRBJ2-1	many	CASRTGKYEGEQFF	TGCGCCAGCAGGACAGGGAAGTACGAGGGTGAGCAGTTCTTC
.	TRBV10-2	TRBJ2-7	many	CASREGRDYEQYF	TGCGCCAGCAGGGAAGGCAGAGACTACGAGCAGTACTTC
TRBD2	TRBV20-1	TRBJ2-1	.	CCAGLAELPISYNEQFF	TGCTGTGCTGGACTAGCGGAACTCCCAATCTCCTACAATGAGCAGTTCTTC
.	TRBV27	TRBJ1-1	.	CASSLSIGYGLTEAFF	TGTGCCAGCAGTTTATCGATTGGTTACGGCCTCACTGAAGCTTTCTTT
TRBD1	TRBV27	TRBJ2-1	.	CASSFRQGYEQFF	TGTGCCAGCAGTTTCCGACAGGGCTATGAGCAGTTCTTC
TRBD1	TRBV4-3	TRBJ1-5	few	CASSQDFRGRLSNQPQHF	TGCGCCAGCAGCCAAGATTTCAGGGGGCGGCTAAGCAATCAGCCCCAGCATTTT
.	TRBV11-2	TRBJ2-7	many	CASSLWIDHEQYF	TGTGCCAGCAGCTTATGGATTGACCACGAGCAGTACTTC
.	TRBV2	TRBJ2-3	many	CATPPDGGSDTQYF	TGTGCCACCCCGCCGGACGGAGGATCAGATACGCAGTATTTT
.	TRBV7-8	TRBJ2-7	many	CASSPQYEQYF	TGTGCCAGCAGCCCTCAATACGAGCAGTACTTC
.	TRBV9	TRBJ1-3	many	CASSVDGAISGNTIYF	TGTGCCAGCAGCGTAGATGGGGCAATCTCTGGAAACACCATATATTTT
.	TRBV12-3/TRBV12-4	TRBJ2-5	many	CASSPARGETQYF	TGTGCCAGCAGCCCAGCCCGGGGTGAGACCCAGTACTTC
TRBD2	TRBV15	TRBJ2-1	few	CATSRGSGGLNEQFF	TGTGCCACCAGCAGGGGGTCGGGAGGATTAAATGAGCAGTTCTTC
TRBD2	TRBV15	TRBJ2-5	many	CATSRDLGTSGQETQYF	TGTGCCACCAGCAGAGATTTGGGGACTAGCGGCCAAGAGACCCAGTACTTC
.	TRBV28	TRBJ2-2	many	CASSRRRGVGELFF	TGTGCCAGCAGTAGAAGGAGGGGCGTCGGGGAGCTGTTTTTT
TRBD2	TRBV12-3/TRBV12-4	TRBJ2-2	many	CASSLRTSGAGELFF	TGTGCCAGCAGTTTACGGACTAGTGGTGCCGGGGAGCTGTTTTTT
.	TRBV29-1	TRBJ1-3	many	CSVTKPGPGDTIYF	TGCAGCGTCACAAAACCGGGACCCGGGGACACCATATATTTT
TRBD1	TRBV7-2	TRBJ1-2	many	CASSSRTGRAYGYTF	TGTGCCAGCAGCTCGCGGACAGGGCGGGCCTATGGCTACACCTTC
TRBD2	TRBV27	TRBJ2-1	few	CASSYRGTSGYNEQFF	TGTGCCAGCAGTTACCGAGGGACTAGCGGATACAATGAGCAGTTCTTC
.	TRBV28	TRBJ2-1	many	CASNLGGPYNEQFF	TGTGCCAGCAATCTAGGAGGGCCATACAATGAGCAGTTCTTC
TRBD2	TRBV27	TRBJ2-1	few	CASSIRTSGGNNEQFF	TGTGCCAGCAGCATAAGGACTAGCGGAGGTAACAATGAGCAGTTCTTC
.	TRBV28	TRBJ2-7	.	CASSLWFSPPYSEQYF	TGTGCCAGCAGTTTATGGTTCTCCCCCCCCTACAGCGAACAGTACTTC
TRBD2	TRBV3-1	TRBJ2-7	.	CASCAGQGTSGRKLYEQYF	TGTGCCAGCTGTGCCGGACAAGGGACTAGCGGGAGGAAGTTATACGAGCAGTACTTC
.	TRBV7-9	TRBJ1-1	.	CASSSPAGMGTEAFF	TGTGCCAGCAGCTCCCCGGCGGGGATGGGCACTGAAGCTTTCTTT
TRBD1	TRBV12-3/TRBV12-4	TRBJ2-3	many	CASRPDRGFTDTQYF	TGTGCCAGCAGGCCGGACAGGGGGTTTACAGATACGCAGTATTTT
TRBD2	TRBV29-1	TRBJ2-1	few	CSVEGRRAGVYNEQFF	TGCAGCGTTGAGGGGCGGCGAGCGGGGGTCTACAATGAGCAGTTCTTC
.	TRBV20-1	TRBJ1-1	few	CSALPRVNEAFF	TGCAGTGCCCTACCTCGGGTGAATGAAGCTTTCTTT